Listed below are T cell receptor beta chains from one sample, sequenced in a study of human CD4 T cells and Enterobacteriaceae. Sequenced by immunoSEQ multiplex PCR; TCRdb stores in-frame clones only, minus some. The sample consists of 25,000 to 35,000 clones, 70% to 90% of them appearing once. The sequenced sample consisted of memory CD4+ T cells from blood. The receptors come from a human donor in good health. The CDR3 runs from the conserved cysteine through the conserved F or W. D genes are given only for firm matches. The size entry is marked missing in some rows and otherwise reads once, few, many or a size class.

j_call: TRBJ1-5
v_call: TRBV30
clone_size: .
d_call: .
cdr3_nt: TGTGCCTGGAGTGTACTGGGGAGATCTCAGCCCCAGCATTTT
cdr3_aa: CAWSVLGRSQPQHF

j_call: TRBJ2-3
v_call: TRBV7-2
clone_size: .
d_call: TRBD2
cdr3_nt: TGTGCCAGCAGCTTTCCGACTAGCGGGGGATCGAGTACGCAGTATTTT
cdr3_aa: CASSFPTSGGSSTQYF

j_call: TRBJ1-5
v_call: TRBV10-3
clone_size: .
d_call: .
cdr3_nt: TGTGCCATCAGCGTCCAACCTGATCAGCCCCAGCATTTT
cdr3_aa: CAISVQPDQPQHF

j_call: TRBJ2-4
v_call: TRBV5-1
clone_size: .
d_call: .
cdr3_nt: TGCGCCAGCAGTTGGACCCGCGGCATTCAGTACTTC
cdr3_aa: CASSWTRGIQYF

j_call: TRBJ2-5
v_call: TRBV28
clone_size: .
d_call: .
cdr3_nt: TGTGCCAGCAGTTTCGGCGGCCAAGAGACCCAGTACTTC
cdr3_aa: CASSFGGQETQYF

j_call: TRBJ2-7
v_call: TRBV4-2
clone_size: .
d_call: .
cdr3_nt: TGTGCCAGCAGCCAAGCGGATCGGGAGGAGCAGTACTTC
cdr3_aa: CASSQADREEQYF

j_call: TRBJ2-3
v_call: TRBV11-2
clone_size: .
d_call: TRBD1
cdr3_nt: TGTGCCAGCAGCCTGCGGCCCGGGACAGTCACAGATACGCAGTATTTT
cdr3_aa: CASSLRPGTVTDTQYF

j_call: TRBJ2-5
v_call: TRBV19
clone_size: .
d_call: TRBD2
cdr3_nt: TGTGCCAGTAGTAACCCGCTAGCGGGATCAAAAGAGACCCAGTACTTC
cdr3_aa: CASSNPLAGSKETQYF

j_call: TRBJ2-7
v_call: TRBV30
clone_size: .
d_call: .
cdr3_nt: TGTGCCTGGAGTGTACGCCAGGGGACCTACGAGCAGTACTTC
cdr3_aa: CAWSVRQGTYEQYF

j_call: TRBJ1-5
v_call: TRBV19
clone_size: few
d_call: TRBD1
cdr3_nt: TGTGCCAGTAGTATCACGACAGGGGCGGAAGGTCAGCCCCAGCATTTT
cdr3_aa: CASSITTGAEGQPQHF

j_call: TRBJ2-7
v_call: TRBV6-1
clone_size: .
d_call: .
cdr3_nt: TGTGCCAGCAGTGAAGCGGGTAGTAGGGCCCACGAGCAGTACTTC
cdr3_aa: CASSEAGSRAHEQYF

j_call: TRBJ1-2
v_call: TRBV6-6
clone_size: .
d_call: .
cdr3_nt: TGTGCCAGCACTTACGACTTATACTATGGCTACACCTTC
cdr3_aa: CASTYDLYYGYTF

j_call: TRBJ2-7
v_call: TRBV10-3
clone_size: .
d_call: TRBD1
cdr3_nt: TGTGCCATCAGTGAGTCCTACCAGACAGGGGTCGAGCAGTACTTC
cdr3_aa: CAISESYQTGVEQYF

j_call: TRBJ2-7
v_call: TRBV5-1
clone_size: once
d_call: TRBD1
cdr3_nt: TGCGCCAGCAGCGAAACCACAGGGGGCAGTTCCTACGAGCAGTACTTC
cdr3_aa: CASSETTGGSSYEQYF

j_call: TRBJ2-7
v_call: TRBV30
clone_size: .
d_call: TRBD2
cdr3_nt: TGTGCCTGGAGTCTAACTAGCGGAGGCGAGCAGTACTTC
cdr3_aa: CAWSLTSGGEQYF

j_call: TRBJ2-7
v_call: TRBV28
clone_size: .
d_call: TRBD1
cdr3_nt: TGTGCCAGCAGAACCGGGACAGCCTACGAGCAGTACTTC
cdr3_aa: CASRTGTAYEQYF

j_call: TRBJ2-7
v_call: TRBV5-1
clone_size: .
d_call: .
cdr3_nt: TGCGCCAGCAGCTTGGGTAGGGACTCAATCTCCTACGAGCAGTACTTC
cdr3_aa: CASSLGRDSISYEQYF

j_call: TRBJ2-3
v_call: TRBV9
clone_size: .
d_call: .
cdr3_nt: TGTGCCAGCAGCGGGATCGTGGGTACCACAGATACGCAGTATTTT
cdr3_aa: CASSGIVGTTDTQYF

j_call: TRBJ2-5
v_call: TRBV11-2
clone_size: .
d_call: .
cdr3_nt: TGTGCCAGCAGCCCACGGGTACAGGAGACCCAGTACTTC
cdr3_aa: CASSPRVQETQYF

j_call: TRBJ1-4
v_call: TRBV5-1
clone_size: .
d_call: TRBD1
cdr3_nt: TGCGCCAGCAGCAGGGGGACAGCAACTAATGAAAAACTGTTTTTT
cdr3_aa: CASSRGTATNEKLFF

j_call: TRBJ1-1
v_call: TRBV6-1
clone_size: few
d_call: .
cdr3_nt: TGTGCCAGCAGTTCCCTAACAGGGAACACTGAAGCTTTCTTT
cdr3_aa: CASSSLTGNTEAFF

j_call: TRBJ2-7
v_call: TRBV5-6
clone_size: .
d_call: .
cdr3_nt: TGTGCCAGCAGCGCGGAAGGACAGACCTCCTACGAGCAGTACTTC
cdr3_aa: CASSAEGQTSYEQYF

j_call: TRBJ2-2
v_call: TRBV4-1
clone_size: .
d_call: TRBD2
cdr3_nt: TGCGCCAGCAGCCGCCCGGGACTAGCGGGATTTAACACCGGGGAGCTGTTTTTT
cdr3_aa: CASSRPGLAGFNTGELFF